Shown below are 13 T cell receptor beta chains from a single sample sequenced in a study of glioma-infiltrating T cells after dendritic cell vaccination. Time point here: after dendritic cell vaccination, including at tumor progression/relapse. Data came from immunoSEQ multiplex PCR; TCRdb stores just in-frame clones and leaves some out. There are around 100,000 clones in the sample; roughly 87% occur only once, and roughly 6.8% lies in the top ten. Source: blood, taken after dendritic cell vaccination. The receptor set was obtained from a human donor with glioblastoma.

The chain has TRBV11-3 and TRBJ2-1, with D unclear. V dropped 1 base and J dropped 5 bases, with 9 bases sitting between them. The CDR3 consists of 14 residues. In germline, CDR1 is SGHNT, CDR2 YENEEA. The CDR3 spells CASSLVRGNNEQFF. Written as DNA, the CDR3 is TGTGCCAGCAGCTTAGTACGAGGAAACAATGAGCAGTTCTTC.

The gene calls are TRBV10-3 and TRBJ1-2; D is ambiguous. Germline CDR1 and CDR2: ENHRY and SYGVKD. This CDR3 has 15 residues. The V and J ends lost 9 bases and 6 bases respectively, with 23 bases between them. The CDR3 DNA reads as TGTGCCATTGCTGGTAAGGCCGCGGTATCGGATGGCTACACCTTC. As protein: CAIAGKAAVSDGYTF.

The chain recombines TRBV6-5 with TRBJ1-5; D is ambiguous. Germline values: CDR1 MNHEY, CDR2 SVGAGI. The CDR3 is 14 residues long. V was pared by 3 bases and J by 6 bases, with 12 bases between. The CDR3 here is CASSYRLESQPQHF. In nucleotides, the CDR3 is TGTGCCAGCAGTTATAGACTCGAAAGTCAGCCCCAGCATTTT.

The gene calls are TRBV13 and TRBJ2-5; 8 nucleotides line up with TRBD1. This CDR3 has 15 amino acids. Per the germline V gene, CDR1 is PRHDT and CDR2 is FYEKMQ (reference sequence). Trimming took 5 bases from V and 2 from J; bases not matched to a gene: 7. The CDR3: CASSVGTGEQETQYF. Here the CDR3 DNA reads TGTGCCAGCAGCGTCGGGACAGGAGAACAAGAGACCCAGTACTTC.

V is TRBV11-2 and J is TRBJ2-3; the match to TRBD2 covers 14 bases. The CDR3 length is 19 residues. CDR1 is SGHAT, CDR2 FQNNGV, per germline. J gave up 0 bases and V 5 bases, and 10 bases lay outside the gene matches. The DNA of the CDR3 is TGTGCCAGCAGCGCCGGGACTAGCGGGGGACTATTGAGCACAGATACGCAGTATTTT. Protein sequence: CASSAGTSGGLLSTDTQYF.

This chain joins TRBV13 and TRBJ2-1, with TRBD2 matching over 8 bases. Trimming took 3 bases from V and 4 from J; bases not matched to a gene: 5. This CDR3 has 15 residues. Germline V gene sequence: CDR1 PRHDT, CDR2 FYEKMQ (reference sequence). The chain's CDR3 is CASSFGGAAYNEQFF. Written as DNA, the CDR3 is TGTGCCAGCAGCTTCGGGGGGGCAGCGTACAATGAGCAGTTCTTC.

The chain combines TRBV5-1 with TRBJ1-6, with D perhaps matching TRBD1 (5 bases). This CDR3 has 16 residues. V was pared by 6 bases and J by 7 bases, with 20 bases between. Germline lookup yields CDR1 SGHRS and CDR2 YFSETQ. Written as DNA, the CDR3 is TGCGCCAGCACTTGGGGGGTGTTGGTGGGGAATTCACCCCTCCACTTT. This codes for CASTWGVLVGNSPLHF.

This clone showed up just a few times. The chain carries TRBV10-3 and TRBJ2-1; 9 bases line up with TRBD2. CDR3 length equals 18 residues. CDR1 and CDR2 from the germline V gene are ENHRY and SYGVKD. V was pared by 4 bases and J by 0 bases, with 10 bases of the junction left unmatched. The CDR3 bases are TGTGCCATCAGTGGAGTAGCGGGGGAAACCTCCTCCTACAATGAGCAGTTCTTC. Translated, it gives CAISGVAGETSSYNEQFF.

The chain combines TRBV9 with TRBJ2-7; D unresolved. Between the trimmed V and J ends, which lost 2 bases and 6 bases, there was a span of 12 bases. The germline V gene encodes CDR1 SGDLS and CDR2 YYNGEE. The CDR3 runs 13 residues. The CDR3 region is CASSVEPGFEQYF. The DNA of the CDR3 is TGTGCCAGCAGCGTTGAACCGGGTTTCGAGCAGTACTTC.

The sample holds one count of this clone. V is TRBV7-2 and J is TRBJ2-3; 9 nucleotides agree with TRBD1. The CDR3 is 14 residues long. J was trimmed by 4 bases and V by 6 bases; bases with no gene match: 5. CDR1 is SGHTA and CDR2 is FQGNSA in the germline V gene. Here the CDR3 reads CASRTTGGADTQYF. DNA for the CDR3: TGTGCCAGCAGGACTACAGGGGGCGCAGATACGCAGTATTTT.

The CDR3 DNA sequence: TGTGCCAGCTCGGAGGACGGAAAGGAGGAGCTGTTTTTT. It specifies CASSEDGKEELFF. This sequence joins TRBV18 and TRBJ2-2; tentative D call: TRBD2 (5 bases). Germline loops: CDR1 KGHSH, CDR2 LQKENI. V was pared by 6 bases and J by 10 bases, with 15 bases between. The CDR3 is 13 residues long. Full variable domain (rest looked up from reference TRBV18 and TRBJ2-2): NAGVMQNPRHLVRRRGQEARLRCSPMKGHSHVYWYRQLPEEGLKFMVYLQKENIIDESGMPKERFSAEFPKEGPSILRIQQVVRGDSAAYFCASSEDGKEELFFGEGSRLTVL.

This clone was found once. This chain uses TRBV4-2 with TRBJ2-7, with D tentatively TRBD1 (8 bases). CDR3 length equals 17 residues. The V and J ends lost 0 bases and 5 bases respectively, with 20 bases between them. Germline V CDR1 and CDR2: LGHNA, YNFKEQ. The CDR3 coding sequence is TGTGCCAGCAGCCAAGACGGACAGGGAAGCGGGGCCCACGAGCAGTACTTC. It yields the protein CASSQDGQGSGAHEQYF.

The chain links TRBV5-1 to TRBJ2-3; D possibly corresponds to TRBD2 (6 bases). This CDR3 comprises 16 residues. Trimming removed 4 bases at V and 3 bases at J, with 18 bases between. CDR1 SGHRS and CDR2 YFSETQ come from the germline V gene. The CDR3 region is CASSPQPLSGTDTQYF. Written as DNA, the CDR3 is TGCGCCAGCAGCCCGCAACCCCTAAGCGGGACAGATACGCAGTATTTT.